Following are 30 T cell receptor beta chains from one sample sequenced in a study of Graves' ophthalmopathy and Graves' hyperthyroidism. The authors amplified TCR beta CDR3 regions, and they did so from RNA transcripts for repertoire sequencing. RT-PCR with HTBI primers came first, then second-round multiplex PCR. Via MiXCR, TCRdb re-called the multiplex PCR reads, giving one row per CDR3 protein. The data contain fewer than 250,000 distinct CDR3 sequences, around 30% of them singletons. Sequencing input: peripheral blood. The source of these receptors is a man aged 50-60 years with Graves' ophthalmopathy.

This clonotype was counted many times. The chain joins TRBV19 to TRBJ2-2; D call uncertain. Trimming stripped 6 bases from V and 7 bases from J, with 9 bases between. Germline V gives CDR1 LNHDA, CDR2 SQIVND (reference sequence). The CDR3 extends over 12 amino acids. The DNA for the CDR3 is TGTGCCAGTAGGGAGAGTGTCGGGGAGCTGTTTTTT. Protein sequence: CASRESVGELFF.

This clonotype was counted a single time. V and J are TRBV2 and TRBJ1-2; D ambiguous. This CDR3 has 13 residues. Germline-derived CDR1 and CDR2 are SNHLY and FYNNEI. V lost 6 bases, J lost 4 bases, and 12 bases lay in between. The CDR3 nucleotides read TGTGCCAGCAGCGCGGACGGAACCTATGGCTACACCTTC. Its translation: CASSADGTYGYTF. The full variable domain, in which reference TRBV2 and TRBJ1-2 provide the parts outside the CDR3, is EPEVTQTPSHQVTQMGQEVILRCVPISNHLYFYWYRQILGQKVEFLVSFYNNEISEKSEIFDDQFSVERPDGSNFTLKIRSTKLEDSAMYFCASSADGTYGYTFGSGTRLTVV.

This clonotype was observed at least ten times. V is TRBV14 and J is TRBJ2-5, with D uncertain. The CDR3 covers 14 residues. V was clipped by 5 bases and J by 5 bases, with 15 bases between them. Germline V gene lookup returns CDR1 SGHDN and CDR2 FVKESK. DNA of the CDR3: TGTGCCAGCAGCTCCCGACCCGCCGCGGAGACCCAGTACTTC. The encoded protein is CASSSRPAAETQYF.

This clonotype was counted ten times or more. This chain connects TRBV7-9 to TRBJ2-7; D not resolved. CDR1 and CDR2 (germline): SEHNR, FQNEAQ (reference sequence). The CDR3 is made up of 14 amino acids. Trimming took 1 base from V and 3 from J, leaving 10 bases between them. The DNA for the CDR3 is TGTGCCAGCAGCTTAGTTGGTGCAGGCTACGAGCAGTACTTC. The encoded protein is CASSLVGAGYEQYF.

The sample holds many counts of this clonotype. The chain uses TRBV7-9 and TRBJ1-5; TRBD1 is a possible D gene (6 bases). V was pared by 5 bases and J by 3 bases, with 11 bases between. The germline V gene encodes CDR1 SEHNR and CDR2 FQNEAQ (reference sequence). The CDR3 is 14 amino acids. The CDR3 reads CASSLQGDNQPQHF. DNA of the CDR3: TGTGCCAGCAGCCTACAGGGAGACAATCAGCCCCAGCATTTT.

The chain couples TRBV7-2 to TRBJ2-7; no reliable D call. Germline-derived CDR1 and CDR2 are SGHTA and FQGNSA. The CDR3 has 12 residues. Trimming stripped 5 bases from V and 6 bases from J, with 11 bases between. The CDR3 DNA sequence: TGTGCCAGCAGCATAAGGGTTATCGAGCAGTACTTC. Translation: CASSIRVIEQYF.

This clonotype was observed many times. V and J are TRBV15 and TRBJ1-5, with D unclear. This CDR3 contains 13 residues. CDR1 is LNHNV, CDR2 YYDKDF, per germline (reference sequence). Deletions cut 5 bases from V and 4 bases from J, with 9 bases between. For the CDR3, the DNA is TGTGCCACCAGCGCCGGTGGGAATCAGCCCCAGCATTTT. This translates into CATSAGGNQPQHF.

This clonotype was recorded many times. V and J are TRBV2 and TRBJ2-5; D gene uncertain. Per germline, CDR1 SNHLY and CDR2 FYNNEI. Trimming removed 3 bases at V and 4 bases at J, with 15 bases between. The CDR3 is made up of 15 amino acids. The CDR3 coding sequence is TGTGCCAGCAGTGAGTGGGAAGCGACAAGAGAGACCCAGTACTTC. Translating it yields CASSEWEATRETQYF.

In its sample, this clonotype was seen many times. The chain uses TRBV5-1 and TRBJ1-3; D might be TRBD1 (5 bases). V was shortened by 0 bases and J by 3 bases, with 13 bases between the two germline ends. CDR3 size: 16 residues. CDR1 SGHRS and CDR2 YFSETQ come from the germline V gene. The CDR3 is CASSLEVSGFGNTIYF. The CDR3 DNA reads as TGCGCCAGCAGCTTGGAGGTTTCAGGGTTTGGAAACACCATATATTTT.

Many counts were recorded for this clonotype. The chain couples TRBV7-8 to TRBJ2-5, with 7 bases lining up with TRBD1. This CDR3 region has 14 residues. Germline CDR1 is SGHVS and CDR2 is FQNEAQ. V was clipped by 4 bases and J by 5 bases; unmatched bases: 7. CDR3 in amino acids: CASSSTGTGETQYF. The CDR3 DNA reads as TGTGCCAGCAGCTCGACAGGGACCGGGGAGACCCAGTACTTC. Using reference TRBV7-8 and TRBJ2-5 for the parts outside the CDR3, the full variable domain is GAGVSQSPRYKVAKRGQDVALRCDPISGHVSLFWYQQALGQGPEFLTYFQNEAQLDKSGLPSDRFFAERPEGSVSTLKIQRTQQEDSAVYLCASSSTGTGETQYFGPGTRLLVL.

The chain combines TRBV20-1 with TRBJ1-1, with D unresolved. This CDR3 is 12 amino acids long. V gave up 6 bases and J gave up 4 bases, with 12 bases separating them. CDR1 and CDR2 from the germline V gene are DFQATT and SNEGSKA (reference sequence). CDR3 region: CSAGGRVTEAFF. The CDR3 nucleotides are TGCAGTGCGGGTGGACGGGTCACTGAAGCTTTCTTT.

This sequence joins TRBV12-3 or TRBV12-4 and TRBJ1-2; no clear D. The CDR3 has 13 residues. Trimming left V 6 bases short and J 4 bases short, with 12 bases between. The chain's CDR3 is CASSQKQSYGYTF. In nucleotides, the CDR3 is TGTGCCAGCAGCCAGAAACAGTCCTATGGCTACACCTTC.

In this sample, this clonotype turned up many times. The chain is built from TRBV2 and TRBJ1-5; D unclear. The CDR3 loop spans 15 amino acids. V dropped 1 base and J dropped 2 bases, with 9 bases sitting between them. CDR1 and CDR2 from the germline V gene are SNHLY and FYNNEI. CDR3 in amino acids: CASSEGPGGNQPQHF. CDR3 nucleotide sequence: TGTGCCAGCAGTGAAGGACCAGGTGGCAATCAGCCCCAGCATTTT.

The sample holds many counts of this clonotype. The J gene is TRBJ1-2, the V gene TRBV30; the D gene is possibly TRBD1 (6 bases). This CDR3 has 16 amino acids. V lost 2 bases and J 0 bases, leaving 16 bases between the germline ends. The germline gives CDR1 GTSNPN, CDR2 SVGIG (reference sequence). The CDR3 is CAWSKDGQLSNYGYTF. The DNA for the CDR3 is TGTGCCTGGAGTAAGGATGGACAGTTGTCTAACTATGGCTACACCTTC. The whole variable domain, filled in from reference TRBV30 and TRBJ1-2, reads SQTIHQWPATLVQPVGSPLSLECTVEGTSNPNLYWYRQAAGRGLQLLFYSVGIGQISSEVPQNLSASRPQDRQFILSSKKLLLSDSGFYLCAWSKDGQLSNYGYTFGSGTRLTVV.

The chain uses TRBV5-1 and TRBJ2-2, with D tentatively TRBD2 (5 bases). V lost 1 base to trimming and J lost 2 bases, with 15 bases between them. The CDR3 is made up of 17 amino acids. Germline loops: CDR1 SGHRS, CDR2 YFSETQ. The CDR3 is CASSLRSASGNTGELFF. The DNA for the CDR3 is TGCGCCAGCAGCTTGCGGTCGGCCAGCGGAAACACCGGGGAGCTGTTTTTT.

Ten or more counts support this clonotype. This chain connects TRBV6-2 or TRBV6-3 to TRBJ2-2, with unresolved D. Germline CDR1 is MNHEY and CDR2 is SVGEGT. Trimming stripped 0 bases from V and 4 bases from J, with 18 bases between. CDR3 size: 18 residues. The DNA for the CDR3 is TGTGCCAGCAGTTACTCCACAGTGCTGCACGCCCGCACCGGGGAGCTGTTTTTT. Its protein is CASSYSTVLHARTGELFF.

This clonotype was detected ten times or more. This chain links TRBV6-5 with TRBJ2-7; D unclear. The CDR3 covers 12 residues. The V end lost 2 bases, the J end lost 4 bases, and 6 bases lay between the germline ends. Germline CDR1 is MNHEY and CDR2 is SVGAGI. The CDR3 DNA reads as TGTGCCAGCAGTTACCCCGGGTACGAGCAGTACTTC. This sequence encodes CASSYPGYEQYF.

The chain employs TRBV30 and TRBJ1-5; D gene uncertain. With 1 base removed from V and 1 base from J, the gap between germline ends came to 14 bases. The CDR3 consists of 16 residues. Germline lookup yields CDR1 GTSNPN and CDR2 SVGIG (reference sequence). The CDR3 region is CAWSGNHGVSNQPQHF. CDR3 sequence (DNA): TGTGCCTGGAGTGGGAATCACGGGGTGAGCAATCAGCCCCAGCATTTT.

The chain uses TRBV12-3 or TRBV12-4 and TRBJ2-7; the match to TRBD1 covers 10 bases. This CDR3 contains 14 residues. V lost 6 bases to trimming and J lost 6 bases; unmatched junction nucleotides: 8. CDR3 nucleotide sequence: TGTGCCAGCAGGCCGTCCCGGGACAGGGGCGAGCAGTACTTC. Encoded protein: CASRPSRDRGEQYF.

The chain joins TRBV7-9 to TRBJ2-7; D unclear. The CDR3 contains 12 residues. Germline V gene sequence: CDR1 SEHNR, CDR2 FQNEAQ (reference sequence). Trimming shortened V by 7 bases and J by 5 bases, and 12 bases separated the two germline ends. The CDR3 protein is CASTFNEHEQYF. The CDR3 DNA sequence: TGTGCCAGCACTTTCAACGAGCACGAGCAGTACTTC. The full variable domain, in which reference TRBV7-9 and TRBJ2-7 provide the parts outside the CDR3, is DTGVSQNPRHKITKRGQNVTFRCDPISEHNRLYWYRQTLGQGPEFLTYFQNEAQLEKSRLLSDRFSAERPKGSFSTLEIQRTEQGDSAMYLCASTFNEHEQYFGPGTRLTVT.

As concerns this clonotype: Given a much more abundant clone one base away, this may be a read error. The chain carries TRBV28 and TRBJ2-2; D uncertain. Germline V CDR1 and CDR2: MDHEN, SYDVKM. The CDR3 has 13 amino acids. V gave up 3 bases and J gave up 9 bases, with 11 bases separating them. The CDR3 DNA sequence: TGTGCCAGCAGTTTGGACGTTCCCAGGGAGCTGTTTTTT. It yields the protein CASSLDVPRELFF.

This clonotype was counted ten times or more. CDR3 DNA sequence: TGTGCCAGCAGTTACCCCCGGGACCGCTCTGGAAACACCATATATTTT. This encodes CASSYPRDRSGNTIYF. The gene calls are TRBV6-5 and TRBJ1-3; D perhaps matches TRBD1 (5 bases). Germline V lookup: CDR1 MNHEY, CDR2 SVGAGI. V lost 2 bases and J lost 0, with 11 bases in between. The CDR3 is 16 amino acids.

This clonotype was detected many times. The genes are TRBV20-1 and TRBJ2-7, with D possibly matching TRBD1 (6 bases). The germline gives CDR1 DFQATT, CDR2 SNEGSKA (reference sequence). Trimming pared 7 bases from V and 2 bases from J, leaving 18 bases between. CDR3 length: 14 amino acids. The CDR3 nucleotides are TGCAGTGTCTCCGGGACACCCTGGGCCTACGAGCAGTACTTC. Protein product: CSVSGTPWAYEQYF.

The chain employs TRBV2 and TRBJ1-1, with D unclear. V lost 6 bases and J 3 bases, leaving 11 bases between the germline ends. The length of the CDR3 is 13 residues. The germline CDR1 and CDR2 sequences are SNHLY and FYNNEI. DNA of the CDR3: TGTGCCAGCAGAGATACGAGGGACACTGAAGCTTTCTTT. As protein: CASRDTRDTEAFF.

This clonotype was counted at least ten times. The chain couples TRBV29-1 to TRBJ1-3; maybe TRBD1 (6 bases). Per germline, CDR1 SQVTM and CDR2 ANQGSEA. The CDR3 covers 17 residues. V gave up 1 base and J gave up 2 bases, with 18 bases separating them. The CDR3 is CSVEGARDRLAGNTIYF. The CDR3 DNA follows: TGCAGCGTTGAAGGGGCCCGCGACAGGCTTGCTGGAAACACCATATATTTT.

This clonotype was seen ten or more times. The chain links TRBV2 to TRBJ1-5, with a weak D call TRBD1 (6 bases). This CDR3 has 16 amino acids. Germline V lookup: CDR1 SNHLY, CDR2 FYNNEI. V was clipped by 6 bases and J by 7 bases, with 22 bases between them. CDR3 in amino acids: CASSEITGQTRQPQHF. The CDR3 DNA reads as TGTGCCAGCAGCGAAATAACCGGACAGACGAGACAGCCCCAGCATTTT.

This chain joins TRBV11-2 and TRBJ2-7; 13 bases align to TRBD2. There are 15 residues in the CDR3. V trimming: 4 bases; J trimming: 6 bases; junction bases outside the gene matches: 6. The V gene's germline CDR1 is SGHAT and CDR2 FQNNGV. DNA of the CDR3: TGTGCCAGCAGCTCGACAGGGACTAGCGGGATCGAGCAGTACTTC. Translation: CASSSTGTSGIEQYF.

This clonotype was recorded only once. This chain links TRBV6-2 or TRBV6-3 with TRBJ2-7, with 11 bases fitting TRBD1. Trimming at V came to 7 bases and at J to 4 bases, leaving 12 bases not matched to a gene. The V gene's germline CDR1 is MNHEY and CDR2 SVGEGT. CDR3 length: 16 residues. DNA of the CDR3: TGTGCCAGCACCTACGGTGGACAGGGGGCAGGGTACGAGCAGTACTTC. Protein sequence: CASTYGGQGAGYEQYF.

This clonotype was counted at least ten times. The chain has TRBV6-2 or TRBV6-3 and TRBJ1-1; D is possibly TRBD1 (5 bases). This CDR3 is 11 amino acids long. Trimming removed 6 bases from V and 7 bases from J, with 9 bases in between. Germline-derived CDR1 and CDR2 are MNHEY and SVGEGT. The CDR3 here is CASSRDVEAFF. The CDR3 DNA is TGTGCCAGCAGCCGGGACGTTGAAGCTTTCTTT.

This clonotype was counted ten times or more. The CDR3 sequence is CAISYRTGGNTIYF. The CDR3 nucleotides read TGTGCCATCAGTTATCGGACCGGAGGAAACACCATATATTTT. The V gene is TRBV10-3, the J gene TRBJ1-3; D uncertain. This CDR3 has 14 amino acids. The V end was cut by 5 bases, the J end by 4 bases, with 12 bases between. Germline-derived CDR1 and CDR2 are ENHRY and SYGVKD.